This TCR beta chain comes out of a study of blood T cell repertoires in COVID-19. Produced via immunoSEQ multiplex PCR; TCRdb's table is partial and in-frame only. The sample shows 110,000 or so clones, 81% of them seen only once. Germline V gene data show CDR1 as MNHEY and CDR2 as SVGEGT. Trimming took 6 bases from V and 0 from J; bases not matched to a gene: 5. The CDR3 is 15 residues long. This chain joins TRBV6-2 or TRBV6-3 and TRBJ2-1; 7 nucleotides match TRBD2. The sequencing input was peripheral blood. The source of this sequence is an elderly man with acute or convalescent COVID-19. CDR3 DNA sequence: TGTGCCAGCAGCCGACTAGCCGTCTCCTACAATGAGCAGTTCTTC. It codes for CASSRLAVSYNEQFF.